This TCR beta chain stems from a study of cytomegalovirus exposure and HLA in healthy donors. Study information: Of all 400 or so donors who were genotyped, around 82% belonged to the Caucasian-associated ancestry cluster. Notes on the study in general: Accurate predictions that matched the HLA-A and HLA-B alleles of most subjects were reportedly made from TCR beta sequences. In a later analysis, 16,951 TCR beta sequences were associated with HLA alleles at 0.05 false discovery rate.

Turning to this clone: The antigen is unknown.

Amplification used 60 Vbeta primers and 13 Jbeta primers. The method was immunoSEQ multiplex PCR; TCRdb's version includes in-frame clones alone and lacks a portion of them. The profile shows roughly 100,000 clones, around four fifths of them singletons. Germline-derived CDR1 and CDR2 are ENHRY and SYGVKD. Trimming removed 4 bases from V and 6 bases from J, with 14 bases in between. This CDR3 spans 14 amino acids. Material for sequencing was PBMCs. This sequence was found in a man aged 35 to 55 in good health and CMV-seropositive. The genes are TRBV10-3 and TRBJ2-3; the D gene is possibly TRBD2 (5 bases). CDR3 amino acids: CAISGELGGDTQYF. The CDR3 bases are TGTGCCATCAGTGGCGAGCTAGGCGGGGATACGCAGTATTTT.